One and the same sample provided the 8 T cell receptor beta chains below, sequenced in a study of T cell responses to AZD1222 COVID-19 vaccine. The assay was immunoSEQ multiplex PCR, and TCRdb's table has in-frame clones only and misses some. The repertoire holds around 33,000 clones, 80% to 95% seen once, with about 48% in the top ten. This sample comprised peripheral blood, obtained on day 0 of AZD1222 vaccination. These receptors all stem from an adult in good health.

The gene calls are TRBV7-9 and TRBJ1-1, with 8 bases lining up with TRBD1. J was trimmed by 2 bases and V by 5 bases; bases with no gene match: 7. CDR1 and CDR2 from the germline V gene are SEHNR and FQNEAQ (reference sequence). This CDR3 region has 15 residues. CDR3 protein: CASSLRTGRNTEAFF. The CDR3 DNA reads TGTGCCAGCAGCCTAAGGACAGGGCGTAACACTGAAGCTTTCTTT.

J is TRBJ2-7 and V is TRBV14; 7 positions agree with TRBD2. The germline V gene encodes CDR1 SGHDN and CDR2 FVKESK. This CDR3 comprises 15 residues. The V and J ends lost 0 bases and 6 bases, in that order; junction bases with no gene match: 8. The CDR3 region is CASSQDSAGVGEQYF. As DNA, the CDR3 is TGTGCCAGCAGCCAAGATTCGGCGGGGGTCGGCGAGCAGTACTTC.

The chain carries TRBV2 and TRBJ2-5, with 8 bases lining up with TRBD2. Germline V gives CDR1 SNHLY, CDR2 FYNNEI. V was pared by 6 bases and J by 1 base, with 7 bases of the junction left unmatched. The CDR3 is 15 residues long. CDR3 sequence: CASSGGGLSQETQYF. The CDR3, as DNA: TGTGCCAGCAGCGGCGGGGGGCTGTCCCAAGAGACCCAGTACTTC.

This chain joins TRBV6-5 and TRBJ1-1, with TRBD1 as a possible D gene (5 bases). The germline V and J ends were trimmed by 8 bases and 4 bases, with 11 bases remaining between them. The CDR3 runs 12 residues. CDR1 and CDR2 (germline): MNHEY, SVGAGI. The CDR3 bases are TGTGCCAGCTCCAGGGAGGGCACTGAAGCTTTCTTT. Translation gives CASSREGTEAFF.

This chain joins TRBV11-3 and TRBJ2-1; 10 positions agree with TRBD2. Germline assignment: CDR1 SGHNT and CDR2 YENEEA. J was trimmed by 5 bases and V by 5 bases; bases with no gene match: 9. The CDR3 runs 16 residues. CDR3 loop: CASSISGGRGNNEQFF. Here the CDR3 DNA reads TGTGCCAGCAGCATTAGCGGGGGGCGAGGGAACAATGAGCAGTTCTTC.

The chain has TRBV7-9 and TRBJ1-2; D not certain. The V end lost 2 bases, the J end lost 5 bases, and 12 bases lay between the germline ends. The CDR3 runs to 14 residues. Germline lookup yields CDR1 SEHNR and CDR2 FQNEAQ (reference sequence). The CDR3 bases are TGTGCCAGCAGCTTAAGCGGGGAGCCGTATGGCTACACCTTC. It yields the protein CASSLSGEPYGYTF.

CDR3 in amino acids: CASSSSGASNQPQHF. As DNA, the CDR3 is TGTGCCAGCTCATCGTCAGGGGCTAGCAATCAGCCCCAGCATTTT. The chain links TRBV18 to TRBJ1-5; D possibly corresponds to TRBD1 (6 bases). Looked up from germline, CDR1 is KGHSH and CDR2 is LQKENI. V shed 5 bases and J shed 0 bases, with 11 bases lying between them. The CDR3 is made up of 15 amino acids.

CDR3 nucleotides: TGTGCCAGTAGTATTTATTCCGGGCAGGGCGGTGGCTACACCTTC. This gives the protein CASSIYSGQGGGYTF. This chain joins TRBV19 and TRBJ1-2; D is perhaps TRBD1 (5 bases). Trimming pared 3 bases from V and 7 bases from J, leaving 18 bases between. Germline V gives CDR1 LNHDA, CDR2 SQIVND (reference sequence). This CDR3 spans 15 amino acids.